These 10 T cell receptor beta chains originate from one sample sequenced in a study of glioma-infiltrating T cells. Amplification of TCR alpha and beta CDR3 regions from RNA used iRepertoire nested multiplex PCR. TCRdb analysed the multiplex PCR reads with MiXCR anew, one entry per CDR3 protein. The sample has fewer than 500,000 distinct CDR3 sequences; about two fifths are singletons. Sequenced sample: glioma tissue, nonneoplastic brain tissue, or PBMCs (not recorded which). These receptors were collected from a human donor with low-grade glioma or glioblastoma, undergoing nonglioma brain surgery, or in good health (not recorded which).

The chain links TRBV7-6 to TRBJ1-1; maybe TRBD1 (5 bases). This CDR3 is 14 amino acids long. Germline lookup yields CDR1 SGHVS and CDR2 FNYEAQ. Trimming shortened V by 5 bases and J by 5 bases, and 15 bases separated the two germline ends. CDR3 amino acids: CASSVTRGETEAFF. CDR3 bases: TGTGCCAGCAGCGTTACGCGGGGCGAGACTGAAGCTTTCTTT. Filled out from reference TRBV7-6 and TRBJ1-1, the complete variable domain reads GAGVSQSPRYKVTKRGQDVALRCDPISGHVSLYWYRQALGQGPEFLTYFNYEAQQDKSGLPNDRFSAERPEGSISTLTIQRTEQRDSAMYRCASSVTRGETEAFFGQGTRLTVV.

The chain combines TRBV6-1 with TRBJ1-6; 7 bases are a match to TRBD1. The germline CDR1 and CDR2 sequences are MNHNS and SASEGT. Trimming took 5 bases from V and 13 from J; bases not matched to a gene: 23. The CDR3 is 18 residues long. CDR3 amino acids: CASSLKTGRLERFRPLHF. The CDR3 DNA follows: TGTGCCAGCAGTTTGAAGACAGGGCGCCTAGAAAGGTTTAGGCCCCTCCACTTT.

Notes on this clonotype: Being one base from a much bigger clone, this may be a read error. The chain couples TRBV6-2 or TRBV6-3 to TRBJ2-1; D is perhaps TRBD1 (6 bases). Trimming took off 3 bases at V and 11 bases at J, with 17 bases between the two ends. CDR1 is MNHEY, CDR2 SVGEGT, per germline. The length of the CDR3 is 14 residues. As DNA, the CDR3 is TGTGCCAGCAGTTATTCCCCACAGGGCGATAAGCAGTTCTTC. Its translation: CASSYSPQGDKQFF.

Details on this clonotype: This may be a read error: a much more frequent sequence differs by one nucleotide. The genes are TRBV20-1 and TRBJ1-5; D is unresolved. This CDR3 is built from 13 residues. Germline CDR1 DFQATT, CDR2 SNEGSKA (reference sequence). Deletions cut 3 bases from V and 2 bases from J, with 8 bases between. The CDR3 reads CSASEGGNQPQHF. For the CDR3, the DNA is TGCAGTGCTAGTGAGGGCGGCAATCAGCCCCAGCATTTT.

The chain carries TRBV28 and TRBJ1-5; D remains ambiguous. The V and J ends lost 5 bases and 2 bases respectively, with 16 bases between them. Per the germline V gene, CDR1 is MDHEN and CDR2 is SYDVKM. The CDR3 loop spans 16 amino acids. The CDR3 sequence is CASSPSAGMGNQPQHF. In DNA, the CDR3 is TGTGCCAGCAGTCCTTCGGCGGGGATGGGCAATCAGCCCCAGCATTTT.

This clonotype was picked up a small number of times. This chain uses TRBV20-1 with TRBJ1-2; TRBD1 matches 10 bases. The CDR3 is made up of 14 amino acids. Per germline, CDR1 DFQATT and CDR2 SNEGSKA (reference sequence). The V and J ends lost 5 bases and 3 bases, in that order; junction bases with no gene match: 6. The CDR3 loop is CSAADRGSYYGYTF. CDR3 coding DNA: TGCAGTGCTGCGGACAGGGGGTCATACTATGGCTACACCTTC.

The genes are TRBV14 and TRBJ2-3; 7 bases agree with TRBD2. Germline V lookup: CDR1 SGHDN, CDR2 FVKESK. CDR3 length: 16 amino acids. The V gene end was trimmed by 4 bases and the J gene end by 2 bases; junction bases not matched to a gene: 9. In DNA form, the CDR3 reads TGTGCCAGCAGCCGGGACTACCCAAGGGTCACAGATACGCAGTATTTT. It specifies CASSRDYPRVTDTQYF.

Turning to this clonotype: Possible read error: a much larger clone is one base away. The CDR3 does not end in the conserved phenylalanine or tryptophan, so this is likely a read error. This chain joins TRBV20-1 and TRBJ1-1; D ambiguous. Trimming removed 0 bases at V and 11 bases at J, with 10 bases between. Per the germline V gene, CDR1 is DFQATT and CDR2 is SNEGSKA (reference sequence). This CDR3 spans 11 amino acids. CDR3 protein: CSAREGRNAFS. The CDR3, as DNA: TGCAGTGCTAGAGAGGGCAGGAACGCTTTCTCT.

In this sample, this clonotype turned up a few times. The genes are TRBV4-1 and TRBJ2-7; D not certain. In germline, CDR1 is MGHRA, CDR2 YSYEKL. This CDR3 spans 16 amino acids. The ends were cut back, 0 bases at V and 6 bases at J, with 18 bases in the middle. CDR3 sequence reads: CASSQDTPTPFSEQYF. The CDR3 coding sequence is TGCGCCAGCAGCCAAGATACCCCGACCCCTTTCTCCGAGCAGTACTTC.

This chain uses TRBV6-2 or TRBV6-3 with TRBJ2-3, with TRBD2 identical over 10 bases. V shed 6 bases, J shed 4 bases, and the junction held 4 bases outside the gene matches. CDR3 length equals 14 residues. Germline-derived CDR1 and CDR2 are MNHEY and SVGEGT. CDR3: CASRASGSPDTQYF. The CDR3 coding sequence is TGTGCCAGCAGGGCTAGCGGGAGCCCAGATACGCAGTATTTT.